This T cell receptor beta chain was captured by sequencing in a study of CD4 T cells in relation to SARS-CoV-2 and coronaviruses. Notes on the study in general: Pre-pandemic and post-infection samples never came from the same donor.

Only in-frame clones appear in the TCRdb table, and some are missing; sequencing was by immunoSEQ multiplex PCR. The data contain tens of thousands of clones, roughly 80% of them singletons. A note on this clone: The antigen remains undetermined.

For less than eleven days, roughly 100,000 sorted CD4+ cells grew with T cell-depleted PBMCs and CEF. Germline V lookup: CDR1 MGHRA, CDR2 YSYEKL. The CDR3 sequence is 14 residues long. Between the trimmed V and J ends, which lost 0 bases and 4 bases, there was a span of 8 bases. V is TRBV4-1 and J is TRBJ2-3; D uncertain. The sequence came from an adult with COVID-19. The sequenced sample was memory CD4+ T cells from PBMCs, cultured in vitro. The CDR3 loop is CASSQDFTADTQYF. The CDR3 region has the DNA TGCGCCAGCAGCCAAGATTTCACAGCAGATACGCAGTATTTT.